A single sample gave rise to the 29 T cell receptor beta chains below, sequenced in a study of T cell responses to AZD1222 COVID-19 vaccine (dated by TCRdb to about 2021). The receptor library was made with the immunoSEQ multiplex PCR assay. TCRdb holds this immuneACCESS table with in-frame rearrangements only. Some clones are missing; in checked studies, unresolved V genes explain under half, and the rest has no known cause. This sample is represented by fewer than 150,000 clones; approximately 91% of them were singletons. The ten largest make up roughly 4.7% of the sample. The time point label corresponds to: baseline before first vaccination. Source: peripheral blood, taken on day 0 of AZD1222 vaccination. The receptor set was obtained from an adult in good health.

The chain joins TRBV15 to TRBJ2-3; 8 nucleotides align to TRBD2. V gave up 5 bases and J gave up 0 bases; unmatched junction bases: 4. Looked up from germline, CDR1 is LNHNV and CDR2 is YYDKDF (reference sequence). This CDR3 contains 15 residues. This CDR3 is CATSGGTRSTDTQYF. The CDR3 DNA follows: TGTGCCACCAGCGGCGGGACTAGGAGCACAGATACGCAGTATTTT.

The chain is built from TRBV3-1 (or the pseudogene TRBV3-2) and TRBJ1-4, with D unresolved. The germline V gene encodes CDR1 LGHDT and CDR2 YNNKEL (reference sequence). V was shortened by 0 bases and J by 7 bases, with 15 bases between the two germline ends. The CDR3 runs 16 residues. CDR3: CASSQEAGRFGEKLFF. In nucleotides, the CDR3 is TGTGCCAGCAGCCAAGAGGCGGGGAGGTTCGGTGAAAAACTGTTTTTT.

This clone was found a few times. This sequence joins TRBV4-1 and TRBJ1-2; 7 bases are shared with TRBD1. The germline V gene encodes CDR1 MGHRA and CDR2 YSYEKL. The V segment lost 0 bases and the J segment 4 bases; nucleotides outside the gene matches: 8. The CDR3 totals 16 residues. CDR3 region: CASSQDSRGQAYGYTF. CDR3 coding DNA: TGCGCCAGCAGCCAAGATTCGAGGGGGCAGGCCTATGGCTACACCTTC.

J is TRBJ2-1 and V is TRBV15; a weak D match, TRBD1 (5 bases). The CDR3 loop spans 13 amino acids. The germline gives CDR1 LNHNV, CDR2 YYDKDF (reference sequence). V gave up 5 bases and J gave up 8 bases, with 13 bases separating them. The CDR3 loop is CATSARGRDEQFF. CDR3 bases: TGTGCCACCAGCGCAAGGGGTAGGGATGAGCAGTTCTTC.

The chain links TRBV30 to TRBJ2-7; tentatively, D is TRBD2 (6 bases). Trimming cost V 2 bases and J 2 bases, with 13 bases left between them. Per the germline V gene, CDR1 is GTSNPN and CDR2 is SVGIG (reference sequence). The CDR3 totals 14 residues. CDR3 loop: CAWSRGTVTYEQYF. CDR3 nucleotides: TGTGCCTGGAGTCGCGGGACGGTCACCTACGAGCAGTACTTC.

The CDR3 region is CSVRDRRAYEQYF. The CDR3 DNA follows: TGCAGCGTTCGGGACAGGAGAGCATACGAGCAGTACTTC. V usage is TRBV29-1 and J usage is TRBJ2-7; 8 bases line up with TRBD1. Germline loops: CDR1 SQVTM, CDR2 ANQGSEA. J gave up 4 bases and V 5 bases, and 7 bases lay outside the gene matches. The CDR3 is 13 amino acids.

The V call is TRBV11-3, the J call TRBJ2-1, with D unresolved. Germline CDR1 SGHNT, CDR2 YENEEA. Deletions cut 3 bases from V and 10 bases from J, with 4 bases between. The CDR3 consists of 10 residues. CDR3 coding DNA: TGTGCCAGCAGCTTGGGGGAGCAGTTCTTC. This codes for CASSLGEQFF. Using reference TRBV11-3 and TRBJ2-1 for the parts outside the CDR3, the full variable domain is EAGVVQSPRYKIIEKKQPVAFWCNPISGHNTLYWYLQNLGQGPELLIRYENEEAVDDSQLPKDRFSAERLKGVDSTLKIQPAELGDSAVYLCASSLGEQFFGPGTRLTVL.

This chain connects TRBV2 to TRBJ1-2, with D possibly matching TRBD1 (5 bases). CDR1 SNHLY and CDR2 FYNNEI come from the germline V gene. The CDR3 has 14 residues. V was cut by 11 bases and J by 7 bases, with 23 bases left in between. This CDR3 is CASYRGFRDGGYTF. The CDR3 nucleotides are TGTGCCTCATACCGGGGGTTTAGGGATGGTGGCTACACCTTC.

J is TRBJ2-7 and V is TRBV9; no firm D call. The germline CDR1 and CDR2 sequences are SGDLS and YYNGEE. This CDR3 has 16 residues. V was cut by 0 bases and J by 2 bases, with 15 bases left in between. The CDR3 sequence: CASSVAEGQETYEQYF. Here the CDR3 DNA reads TGTGCCAGCAGCGTAGCTGAAGGGCAGGAAACCTACGAGCAGTACTTC.

This clone was seen a few times. V gene TRBV5-4 combines with J gene TRBJ1-2; D remains ambiguous. The CDR3 is made up of 12 amino acids. V lost 1 base and J 8 bases, leaving 9 bases between the germline ends. CDR1 is SGHNT, CDR2 YYREEE, per germline (reference sequence). CDR3 in amino acids: CASSLSSEGYTF. DNA of the CDR3: TGTGCCAGCAGCTTGTCTTCGGAGGGCTACACCTTC.

V usage is TRBV29-1 and J usage is TRBJ2-7, with D unclear. The CDR3 contains 11 residues. Trimming left V 6 bases short and J 3 bases short, with 9 bases between. CDR1 is SQVTM, CDR2 ANQGSEA, per germline. CDR3 sequence: CSVRANYEQYF. DNA of the CDR3: TGCAGCGTCCGGGCCAACTACGAGCAGTACTTC.

The genes are TRBV4-1 and TRBJ1-1; D gene uncertain. Looked up from germline, CDR1 is MGHRA and CDR2 is YSYEKL. Deletions cut 6 bases from V and 0 bases from J, with 11 bases between. The CDR3 has 14 amino acids. The CDR3 DNA is TGCGCCAGCAGTCTAGGACGAATGAACACTGAAGCTTTCTTT. Its protein product is CASSLGRMNTEAFF.

The chain combines TRBV19 with TRBJ2-7, with 7 bases matching TRBD1. The V gene's germline CDR1 is LNHDA and CDR2 SQIVND (reference sequence). The CDR3 runs 15 residues. The V segment lost 4 bases and the J segment 4 bases; nucleotides outside the gene matches: 10. The CDR3 is CASSTRSGGLYEQYF. CDR3 in DNA: TGTGCCAGTAGTACCCGGTCAGGGGGTTTATACGAGCAGTACTTC.

For the CDR3, the DNA is TGTGCCAGCAGCCCCGCCCCTTCTTACTCTGGGGCCAACGTCCTGACTTTC. It yields the protein CASSPAPSYSGANVLTF. The chain is built from TRBV3-1 (or the pseudogene TRBV3-2) and TRBJ2-6; D is undetermined. V was clipped by 4 bases and J by 0 bases, with 13 bases between them. CDR3 length: 17 amino acids. CDR1 LGHDT and CDR2 YNNKEL come from the germline V gene (reference sequence).

This clone came up once. This chain links TRBV7-8 with TRBJ2-1, with TRBD2 identical over 9 bases. Germline lookup yields CDR1 SGHVS and CDR2 FQNEAQ. The CDR3 consists of 15 residues. V lost 2 bases and J lost 5; bases outside the gene matches: 4. CDR3 in amino acids: CASSLNSGGHNEQFF. The CDR3 DNA is TGTGCCAGCAGCTTAAATAGCGGGGGACACAATGAGCAGTTCTTC.

J is TRBJ1-1 and V is TRBV11-2, with a tentative D call TRBD1 (5 bases). The ends were cut back, 4 bases at V and 0 bases at J, with 12 bases in the middle. Germline assignment: CDR1 SGHAT and CDR2 FQNNGV. This CDR3 is built from 15 residues. In DNA, the CDR3 is TGTGCCAGCAGCTCATCAGGGCTTATGAACACTGAAGCTTTCTTT. This gives the protein CASSSSGLMNTEAFF.

This sequence joins TRBV18 and TRBJ1-4; D not resolved. This CDR3 comprises 13 residues. Germline loops: CDR1 KGHSH, CDR2 LQKENI. Deletions cut 1 base from V and 8 bases from J, with 8 bases between. CDR3 coding DNA: TGTGCCAGCTCACCACGGCAGGACGAAAAACTGTTTTTT. It translates to CASSPRQDEKLFF.

This chain links TRBV18 with TRBJ2-7; a possible D gene is TRBD2 (6 bases). Germline CDR1 is KGHSH and CDR2 is LQKENI. V lost 8 bases, J lost 0 bases, and 14 bases lay in between. This CDR3 contains 14 residues. CDR3: CASARDSSSYEQYF. For the CDR3, the DNA is TGTGCCAGCGCCCGGGACTCGAGCTCCTACGAGCAGTACTTC.

This sequence joins TRBV25-1 and TRBJ2-1; 11 nucleotides line up with TRBD2. The CDR3 is 17 amino acids. Per germline, CDR1 MGHDK and CDR2 SYGVNS. V dropped 2 bases and J dropped 0; count of bases not matched to a gene: 3. CDR3 amino acids: CASSERLAGSSYNEQFF. The CDR3 DNA sequence: TGTGCCAGCAGTGAACGACTAGCGGGGAGCTCCTACAATGAGCAGTTCTTC.

The rearrangement links TRBV28 to TRBJ2-2; possibly TRBD2 for D (5 bases). The CDR3 contains 16 residues. The V gene's germline CDR1 is MDHEN and CDR2 SYDVKM. Trimming took off 3 bases at V and 0 bases at J, with 11 bases between the two ends. The CDR3 reads CASSFEAGANTGELFF. The CDR3, as DNA: TGTGCCAGCAGTTTCGAGGCCGGGGCGAACACCGGGGAGCTGTTTTTT.

The V gene is TRBV3-1 (or the pseudogene TRBV3-2), the J gene TRBJ1-1; possibly TRBD1 for D (6 bases). The germline V gene has CDR1 LGHDT and CDR2 YNNKEL (reference sequence). The length of the CDR3 is 14 residues. The ends were cut back, 4 bases at V and 4 bases at J, with 13 bases in the middle. The CDR3 reads CASSLRGEGTEAFF. The CDR3, as DNA: TGTGCCAGCAGCCTCAGGGGCGAGGGCACTGAAGCTTTCTTT.

The chain has TRBV7-8 and TRBJ2-7, with 9 nucleotides matching TRBD2. With V trimmed by 4 bases and J by 3 bases, 4 bases remained unmatched. The CDR3 spans 14 residues. Germline assignment: CDR1 SGHVS and CDR2 FQNEAQ. In DNA form, the CDR3 reads TGTGCCAGCAGCTACGGACTAGCGAGCTACGAGCAGTACTTC. Residues: CASSYGLASYEQYF.

A word on this clone: Other nucleotide sequences in the sample specify the same CDR3. The CDR3 nucleotides read TGTGCCAGCAGCTTACAGGGGATCAATCAGCCCCAGCATTTT. Amino acid sequence: CASSLQGINQPQHF. The chain recombines TRBV5-6 with TRBJ1-5, with 7 nucleotides matching TRBD1. V shed 2 bases and J 3 bases; nucleotides not matched to a gene: 2. CDR3 length: 14 amino acids. CDR1 is SGHDT and CDR2 is YYEEEE in the germline V gene. The whole variable domain, remainder taken from reference TRBV5-6 and TRBJ1-5, is DAGVTQSPTHLIKTRGQQVTLRCSPKSGHDTVSWYQQALGQGPQFIFQYYEEEERQRGNFPDRFSGHQFPNYSSELNVNALLLGDSALYLCASSLQGINQPQHFGDGTRLSIL.

V is TRBV4-1 and J is TRBJ1-4; no firm D call. V was pared by 4 bases and J by 8 bases, with 11 bases between. This CDR3 has 13 residues. Germline CDR1 MGHRA, CDR2 YSYEKL. DNA of the CDR3: TGCGCCAGCAGCCTCACTCTAGGGGAAAAACTGTTTTTT. It translates to CASSLTLGEKLFF.

The CDR3 region is CAWSATGSGSKQFF. The CDR3 bases are TGTGCCTGGAGCGCAACGGGTAGCGGGTCCAAGCAGTTCTTC. The chain combines TRBV30 with TRBJ2-1, with 7 nucleotides matching TRBD2. The germline gives CDR1 GTSNPN, CDR2 SVGIG (reference sequence). The CDR3 sequence is 14 residues long. The V segment lost 3 bases and the J segment 11 bases; nucleotides outside the gene matches: 13.

DNA of the CDR3: TGTGCCAGCAGCTTAAATTACAGGGCATCTGGCTACACCTTC. This translates into CASSLNYRASGYTF. The chain has TRBV3-1 (or the pseudogene TRBV3-2) and TRBJ1-2, with a weak D call TRBD1 (6 bases). V lost 5 bases and J lost 7, with 17 bases in between. Per germline, CDR1 LGHDT and CDR2 YNNKEL (reference sequence). CDR3 size: 14 residues.

V and J are TRBV2 and TRBJ1-1; D remains ambiguous. The V and J ends lost 1 base and 9 bases respectively, with 6 bases between them. The CDR3 length is 11 residues. CDR1 SNHLY and CDR2 FYNNEI come from the germline V gene. This CDR3 is CASSEGGQAFF. CDR3 DNA sequence: TGTGCCAGCAGTGAAGGCGGTCAAGCTTTCTTT. Combining the CDR3 with reference TRBV2 and TRBJ1-1 gives the whole variable domain EPEVTQTPSHQVTQMGQEVILRCVPISNHLYFYWYRQILGQKVEFLVSFYNNEISEKSEIFDDQFSVERPDGSNFTLKIRSTKLEDSAMYFCASSEGGQAFFGQGTRLTVV.

The chain employs TRBV4-1 and TRBJ2-1; possible D gene TRBD1, 6 bases. Trimming pared 0 bases from V and 6 bases from J, leaving 24 bases between. The germline V gene has CDR1 MGHRA and CDR2 YSYEKL. The CDR3 is 19 amino acids. The CDR3 sequence is CASSQDRGTRGWVGNEQFF. The CDR3 nucleotides are TGCGCCAGCAGCCAAGATCGAGGAACCAGGGGCTGGGTTGGCAATGAGCAGTTCTTC.

This clone was observed at least ten times. The chain recombines TRBV7-9 with TRBJ1-2; D not certain. V was shortened by 7 bases and J by 7 bases, with 13 bases between the two germline ends. Germline loops: CDR1 SEHNR, CDR2 FQNEAQ (reference sequence). The CDR3 runs to 12 residues. CDR3 sequence reads: CASTQRGSGYTF. The CDR3 DNA reads TGTGCCAGCACCCAACGTGGATCTGGCTACACCTTC.